The 21 T cell receptor beta chains below all came from one sample that was sequenced in a study of blood T cells in healthy people across ages. A second about 6 to 12 cycle PCR used barcoded and J-beta primers. MiXCR, run by TCRdb on the 5' RACE reads, gives a single entry per CDR3 protein. The sample records over 1,500,000 distinct CDR3 sequences, approximately 39% being singletons. What was sequenced was blood. The receptors originated from a human donor in good health.

This clonotype was observed a few times. The junction does not match germline at one end; this may be a read error. CDR3 region: CASSQQTVANYGYIF. For the CDR3, the DNA is TGCGCCAGCAGCCAGCAGACAGTAGCTAACTATGGCTACATCTTC. The rearrangement uses TRBV4-3 and TRBJ1-2; perhaps TRBD1 as D (5 bases). Germline V gives CDR1 LGHNA, CDR2 YSLEER. The CDR3 is 15 residues long.

Comment on this clonotype: An end of the junction differs from the germline gene, which may be a read error. The CDR3 sequence: CTSSPDVYYGYTF. CDR3 nucleotide sequence: TGTACCAGCAGTCCCGACGTCTACTATGGCTACACCTTC. The genes are TRBV6-2 or TRBV6-3 and TRBJ1-2; D gene ambiguous. The germline CDR1 and CDR2 sequences are MNHEY and SVGEGT. This CDR3 region has 13 residues.

The chain combines TRBV18 with TRBJ2-7, with a weak D call TRBD1 (5 bases). V lost 2 bases and J 9 bases, leaving 17 bases between the germline ends. CDR3 length: 14 residues. Looked up from germline, CDR1 is KGHSH and CDR2 is LQKENI. CDR3 coding DNA: TGTGCCAGCTCACCATTTGCCAGGGAAGGGTGGCAGTACTTC. This codes for CASSPFAREGWQYF.

The chain carries TRBV25-1 and TRBJ1-1, with no clear D. The CDR3 spans 15 residues. CDR1 MGHDK and CDR2 SYGVNS come from the germline V gene. Trimming removed 4 bases from V and 4 bases from J, with 16 bases in between. The CDR3 loop reads CASSGWQEERTEAFF. CDR3 coding DNA: TGTGCCAGCAGTGGGTGGCAAGAGGAACGCACTGAAGCTTTCTTT.

This clonotype came up a few times. The chain couples TRBV7-2 to TRBJ2-3; D is unresolved. V was trimmed by 5 bases and J by 4 bases, leaving 22 bases between them. Germline lookup yields CDR1 SGHTA and CDR2 FQGNSA. The CDR3 has 17 residues. In DNA form, the CDR3 reads TGTGCCAGCAGCCAGTCCCTGGGTCGAGGTTACGCAGATACGCAGTATTTT. Translated, it gives CASSQSLGRGYADTQYF.

The sample holds many counts of this clonotype. The chain combines TRBV3-1 with TRBJ2-5, with a tentative D call TRBD1 (6 bases). The V end lost 7 bases, the J end lost 2 bases, and 20 bases lay between the germline ends. The CDR3 is 16 residues long. Germline V lookup: CDR1 LGHDT, CDR2 YNNKEL (reference sequence). For the CDR3, the DNA is TGTGCCAGCACTTCTGCTAGGGCAGGGGATCAAGAGACCCAGTACTTC. As protein: CASTSARAGDQETQYF.

This clonotype was counted only a few times. The chain has TRBV29-1 and TRBJ2-3; 11 bases are shared with TRBD2. V shed 3 bases and J 1 base; nucleotides not matched to a gene: 21. Germline V gene sequence: CDR1 SQVTM, CDR2 ANQGSEA. This CDR3 has 21 amino acids. The CDR3 DNA is TGCAGCGTTGATCGGTCCGGGTTTTTGACTAGCGGGGCTTTCCGCACAGATACGCAGTATTTT. This gives the protein CSVDRSGFLTSGAFRTDTQYF.

This clonotype was found many times. At one end the junction does not follow the germline gene, possibly because of a read error. The chain employs TRBV5-1 and TRBJ1-1, with 7 bases aligning to TRBD1. The CDR3 runs to 14 residues. Germline V gene sequence: CDR1 SGHRS, CDR2 YFSETQ. Here the CDR3 reads CASSLRQGGTEAFF. CDR3 in DNA: TGTGCCAGCAGCTTAAGACAGGGAGGTACTGAAGCTTTCTTT.

For this clonotype: One end of the junction does not line up with germline, which may come from a read error. This sequence joins TRBV4-1 and TRBJ1-1; D is possibly TRBD1 (6 bases). CDR1 MGHRA and CDR2 YSYEKL come from the germline V gene. This CDR3 comprises 14 residues. The CDR3 reads CANSLTQGNTEAFF. The DNA for the CDR3 is TGCGCCAACAGCCTCACACAGGGGAACACTGAAGCTTTCTTT.

The V and J genes are TRBV28 and TRBJ2-4; D not certain. The CDR3 has 17 residues. Germline V gene data show CDR1 as MDHEN and CDR2 as SYDVKM. V was cut by 6 bases and J by 0 bases, with 18 bases left in between. The CDR3 here is CASSPLQVDLAKNIQYF. In nucleotides, the CDR3 is TGTGCCAGCAGCCCTCTACAAGTCGACCTAGCCAAAAACATTCAGTACTTC.

The chain employs TRBV6-2 or TRBV6-3 and TRBJ2-7, with D unresolved. The germline V gene encodes CDR1 MNHEY and CDR2 SVGEGT. There are 16 residues in the CDR3. V was shortened by 6 bases and J by 2 bases, with 20 bases between the two germline ends. DNA for the CDR3: TGTGCCAGCAGCCCCCGGACGGGTAAGCAGCCCTACGAGCAGTACTTC. This gives the protein CASSPRTGKQPYEQYF.

The chain recombines TRBV12-3 or TRBV12-4 with TRBJ1-2; D is unclear. Trimming stripped 0 bases from V and 0 bases from J, with 11 bases between. The CDR3 extends over 16 amino acids. CDR3 in amino acids: CASSLADRIPNYGYTF. DNA of the CDR3: TGTGCCAGCAGTTTAGCGGACCGGATACCTAACTATGGCTACACCTTC.

For the CDR3, the DNA is TGTGCCAGCAGGCCGGGGGGACTTTACTACAATGAGCAGTTCTTC. Translated, it gives CASRPGGLYYNEQFF. The rearrangement links TRBV6-5 to TRBJ2-1; 7 bases align to TRBD2. The J segment lost 3 bases and the V segment lost 6 bases, leaving 8 bases of the junction unmatched. The V gene's germline CDR1 is MNHEY and CDR2 SVGAGI. The CDR3 loop spans 15 amino acids.

The rearrangement joins TRBV6-5 to TRBJ1-5, with 10 bases fitting TRBD1. Trimming removed 4 bases from V and 6 bases from J; junction bases left unmatched: 3. This CDR3 is built from 14 residues. The germline CDR1 and CDR2 sequences are MNHEY and SVGAGI. The DNA of the CDR3 is TGTGCCAGCAGTTCCGGGACAGGGGTTCAGCCCCAGCATTTT. It specifies CASSSGTGVQPQHF.

This clonotype was observed a few times. V is TRBV4-1 and J is TRBJ2-5, with a possible D match to TRBD1 (6 bases). Germline CDR1 MGHRA, CDR2 YSYEKL. This CDR3 contains 15 residues. V was clipped by 2 bases and J by 5 bases, with 15 bases between them. This CDR3 is CASSQISGVWETQYF. The CDR3 DNA follows: TGCGCCAGCAGCCAAATTTCAGGGGTATGGGAGACCCAGTACTTC.

The CDR3 bases are TGTGCCAGCAGCCCAGGACTGCTTCGGAACACTGAAGCTTTCTTT. It yields the protein CASSPGLLRNTEAFF. The chain links TRBV7-6 to TRBJ1-1; D remains ambiguous. Per germline, CDR1 SGHVS and CDR2 FNYEAQ. Trimming removed 5 bases at V and 1 base at J, with 14 bases between. CDR3 length: 15 amino acids.

CDR3 protein: CASSSSLLNEQFF. DNA for the CDR3: TGTGCCAGCTCCTCCTCGCTACTCAATGAGCAGTTCTTC. This sequence joins TRBV14 and TRBJ2-1; D not certain. The CDR3 is 13 residues long. Trimming cost V 8 bases and J 6 bases, with 14 bases left between them. Germline-derived CDR1 and CDR2 are SGHDN and FVKESK.

This clonotype has more than one count but fewer than ten. The V and J genes are TRBV18 and TRBJ2-1; unclear D gene. Germline lookup yields CDR1 KGHSH and CDR2 LQKENI. Deletions cut 6 bases from V and 7 bases from J, with 19 bases between. The CDR3 has 15 residues. The CDR3 coding sequence is TGTGCCAGCTCTCCCAGAGTAGGGTCTTTGAATGAGCAGTTCTTC. This translates into CASSPRVGSLNEQFF.

This clonotype was picked up a small number of times. The chain is built from TRBV12-3 or TRBV12-4 and TRBJ1-2; TRBD1 matches 7 bases. The CDR3 consists of 15 residues. The junction had 10 bases not matched to a gene; V was cut back by 5 bases and J by 4 bases. CDR3 in DNA: TGTGCCAGCAGTCCAGGGGGGGGACAGATCTATGGCTACACCTTC. This sequence encodes CASSPGGGQIYGYTF.

With respect to this clonotype: One end of the junction does not line up with germline, which may come from a read error. The chain combines TRBV6-1 with TRBJ1-5; no clear D gene. There are 15 residues in the CDR3. The V gene's germline CDR1 is MNHNS and CDR2 SASEGT. In nucleotides, the CDR3 is TGTACCAGCAGCCCGGGAGATTATAGCAATCAGCCCCAGCATTTT. Translated: CTSSPGDYSNQPQHF.

The V call is TRBV4-2, the J call TRBJ2-1, with 11 bases matching TRBD2. This CDR3 has 16 residues. Germline V gene sequence: CDR1 LGHNA, CDR2 YNFKEQ. V dropped 5 bases and J dropped 3; count of bases not matched to a gene: 6. The CDR3 is CASSYPTSGGYNEQFF. DNA for the CDR3: TGTGCCAGCAGCTACCCAACTAGCGGGGGCTACAATGAGCAGTTCTTC.